This passage covers 22 T cell receptor beta chains from one sample sequenced in a study of blood T cell repertoires in COVID-19. Sequencing used immunoSEQ multiplex PCR; TCRdb keeps in-frame clones, though not all of them. The sample lists a few hundred thousand clones; 70% to 90% were seen once. Sequencing was performed on peripheral blood. The source of these receptors is a woman aged 80 or older with acute or convalescent COVID-19.

The chain carries TRBV7-9 and TRBJ1-4; possibly TRBD1 for D (6 bases). Trimming cost V 0 bases and J 2 bases, with 10 bases left between them. The CDR3 covers 16 residues. Germline assignment: CDR1 SEHNR and CDR2 FQNEAQ (reference sequence). CDR3 bases: TGTGCCAGCAGCTTAGCGCTTGGGGGCACTAATGAAAAACTGTTTTTT. This codes for CASSLALGGTNEKLFF.

This clone has only a few counts. The junction departs from the called germline gene at one end, perhaps through a read error. The chain is built from TRBV5-1 and TRBJ2-7, with 9 bases fitting TRBD2. The germline gives CDR1 SGHRS, CDR2 YFSETQ. This CDR3 comprises 16 residues. The CDR3 is CASSSVIAGASSEQYF. CDR3 in DNA: TGCGCCAGCAGCTCCGTCATAGCGGGAGCCTCCTCCGAGCAGTACTTC. The whole variable domain, filled in from reference TRBV5-1 and TRBJ2-7, reads KAGVTQTPRYLIKTRGQQVTLSCSPISGHRSVSWYQQTPGQGLQFLFEYFSETQRNKGNFPGRFSGRQFSNSRSEMNVSTLELGDSALYLCASSSVIAGASSEQYFGPGTRLTVT.

This clone was observed many times. The V gene is TRBV5-1, the J gene TRBJ2-5; TRBD2 agrees at 10 bases. Germline V gene lookup returns CDR1 SGHRS and CDR2 YFSETQ. The CDR3 sequence is 16 residues long. Unmatched junction bases numbered 13, after V lost 4 bases and J lost 7 bases. CDR3 region: CASSHRTSGTSGTQYF. The CDR3 DNA reads TGCGCCAGCAGCCATAGGACTAGCGGTACCTCCGGGACCCAGTACTTC.

This clone appeared many times. The V gene is TRBV19, the J gene TRBJ2-7; possibly TRBD1 for D (5 bases). The CDR3 runs to 13 residues. The V gene's germline CDR1 is LNHDA and CDR2 SQIVND (reference sequence). Trimming took off 1 base at V and 7 bases at J, with 11 bases between the two ends. The CDR3 loop reads CASSIGGRGEQYF. For the CDR3, the DNA is TGTGCCAGTAGTATAGGGGGCCGTGGGGAGCAGTACTTC.

The CDR3 spells CASSPLGGGAETQYF. In DNA, the CDR3 is TGTGCCAGCAGTCCACTCGGGGGGGGCGCCGAGACCCAGTACTTC. This rearrangement joins TRBV28 to TRBJ2-5; 8 bases are a match to TRBD2. Unmatched junction bases numbered 10, after V lost 5 bases and J lost 5 bases. Germline V gene data show CDR1 as MDHEN and CDR2 as SYDVKM. The CDR3 contains 15 residues.

The rearrangement joins TRBV2 to TRBJ1-5, with D uncertain. The CDR3 sequence is 13 residues long. Germline V gives CDR1 SNHLY, CDR2 FYNNEI. The germline V and J ends were trimmed by 2 bases and 8 bases, with 10 bases remaining between them. CDR3 DNA sequence: TGTGCCAGCAGTGAACTGGCTGTGGAGCCCCAGCATTTT. It yields the protein CASSELAVEPQHF.

This clone came up once. This chain connects TRBV5-1 to TRBJ1-2; tentative D call: TRBD1 (6 bases). The CDR3 is 14 residues long. The V end lost 2 bases, the J end lost 4 bases, and 12 bases lay between the germline ends. From germline, CDR1 is SGHRS and CDR2 YFSETQ. The CDR3 DNA follows: TGCGCCAGCAGCTTCGAGGGGGTGAGCTATGGCTACACCTTC. Its protein is CASSFEGVSYGYTF.

The gene calls are TRBV5-1 and TRBJ1-3; 9 positions match TRBD1. Germline assignment: CDR1 SGHRS and CDR2 YFSETQ. The CDR3 runs 16 residues. J lost 4 bases, V lost 4 bases, and 9 bases had no gene match. The CDR3 loop reads CASSPLQGASGNTIYF. The CDR3 nucleotides read TGCGCCAGCAGCCCATTACAGGGGGCTAGCGGAAACACCATATATTTT.

The rearrangement uses TRBV5-4 and TRBJ1-4; 9 bases align to TRBD1. The V gene end was trimmed by 1 base and the J gene end by 7 bases; junction bases not matched to a gene: 5. This CDR3 contains 15 residues. Germline lookup yields CDR1 SGHNT and CDR2 YYREEE (reference sequence). The DNA of the CDR3 is TGTGCCAGCAGCTTGCGACAGGGGGTCGGTGAAAAACTGTTTTTT. Translated: CASSLRQGVGEKLFF. Full variable domain (remainder filled in from reference TRBV5-4 and TRBJ1-4): ETGVTQSPTHLIKTRGQQVTLRCSSQSGHNTVSWYQQALGQGPQFIFQYYREEENGRGNFPPRFSGLQFPNYSSELNVNALELDDSALYLCASSLRQGVGEKLFFGSGTQLSVL.

This chain connects TRBV7-2 to TRBJ1-2; 8 bases line up with TRBD1. Germline V gene sequence: CDR1 SGHTA, CDR2 FQGNSA. V lost 1 base to trimming and J lost 1 base; unmatched junction nucleotides: 5. This CDR3 comprises 16 residues. This CDR3 is CASSLERTGINYGYTF. CDR3 bases: TGTGCCAGCAGCTTAGAGAGGACAGGGATTAACTATGGCTACACCTTC.

The chain has TRBV10-1 and TRBJ2-7, with D possibly being TRBD2 (6 bases). The ends were cut back, 0 bases at V and 5 bases at J, with 14 bases in the middle. Germline lookup yields CDR1 WNHNN and CDR2 SYGVQD (reference sequence). There are 15 residues in the CDR3. The CDR3, as DNA: TGCGCCAGCAGTGAGTCTAGGGGCGGGATCCACGAGCAGTACTTC. Encoded protein: CASSESRGGIHEQYF.

The chain uses TRBV9 and TRBJ1-2; tentative D call: TRBD1 (5 bases). This CDR3 is 16 amino acids long. Trimming pared 0 bases from V and 0 bases from J, leaving 12 bases between. The germline CDR1 and CDR2 sequences are SGDLS and YYNGEE. In DNA, the CDR3 is TGTGCCAGCAGCGTAGTGGATGACAGCCCTAACTATGGCTACACCTTC. Protein: CASSVVDDSPNYGYTF. The full variable domain, rest sourced from reference TRBV9 and TRBJ1-2, is DSGVTQTPKHLITATGQRVTLRCSPRSGDLSVYWYQQSLDQGLQFLIQYYNGEERAKGNILERFSAQQFPDLHSELNLSSLELGDSALYFCASSVVDDSPNYGYTFGSGTRLTVV.

The rearrangement links TRBV15 to TRBJ1-1, with 9 bases lining up with TRBD1. Germline CDR1 LNHNV, CDR2 YYDKDF (reference sequence). V shed 3 bases, J shed 3 bases, and the junction held 20 bases outside the gene matches. The CDR3 has 20 residues. CDR3 DNA: TGTGCCACCAGCAGGGGACCTCGGACAGGGGCAAGTTCAAGGTACACTGAAGCTTTCTTT. It translates to CATSRGPRTGASSRYTEAFF.

The chain uses TRBV11-2 and TRBJ1-2, with TRBD1 matching 8 bases. Germline CDR1 reads SGHAT; CDR2 reads FQNNGV. After removal of 4 bases from V and 4 bases from J, the junction contained 2 bases not matched to a gene. The CDR3 length is 13 residues. The CDR3 region has the DNA TGTGCCAGCAGCTCCGGACAGGGCTATGGCTACACCTTC. Residues: CASSSGQGYGYTF.

The chain carries TRBV7-9 and TRBJ2-5, with D unclear. Per the germline V gene, CDR1 is SEHNR and CDR2 is FQNEAQ (reference sequence). V lost 5 bases and J lost 5, with 9 bases in between. This CDR3 has 12 residues. CDR3 in amino acids: CASSRLQETQYF. The CDR3 bases are TGTGCCAGCAGCCGACTTCAGGAGACCCAGTACTTC.

The chain employs TRBV28 and TRBJ1-1, with 7 bases matching TRBD1. Germline CDR1 MDHEN, CDR2 SYDVKM. CDR3 length: 16 amino acids. The junction had 9 bases not matched to a gene; V was cut back by 0 bases and J by 5 bases. CDR3 sequence (DNA): TGTGCCAGCAGTTTATGGGGGACAGAAGGTGGGACTGAAGCTTTCTTT. Its protein is CASSLWGTEGGTEAFF.

The genes are TRBV7-2 and TRBJ1-2; TRBD1 aligns across 7 bases. Losses at the gene ends were 4 bases for V and 2 bases for J; bases not matched to a gene: 7. The germline V gene encodes CDR1 SGHTA and CDR2 FQGNSA. The length of the CDR3 is 15 residues. The CDR3: CASSSSQTGNYGYTF. DNA of the CDR3: TGTGCCAGCAGCTCCTCCCAGACAGGGAACTATGGCTACACCTTC.

The chain links TRBV4-2 to TRBJ1-3; TRBD1 might be the D (6 bases). There are 15 residues in the CDR3. CDR1 is LGHNA, CDR2 YNFKEQ, per germline. V was shortened by 1 base and J by 0 bases, with 7 bases between the two germline ends. CDR3 protein: CASSQVQGSGNTIYF. The CDR3, as DNA: TGTGCCAGCAGCCAAGTACAGGGCTCTGGAAACACCATATATTTT.

The V and J genes are TRBV13 and TRBJ2-7, with TRBD1 as a possible D gene (6 bases). Germline-derived CDR1 and CDR2 are PRHDT and FYEKMQ (reference sequence). This CDR3 is 13 amino acids long. V dropped 1 base and J dropped 5 bases, with 9 bases sitting between them. In DNA, the CDR3 is TGTGCCAGCAGCTTAGTCAGGGGCAACGAGCAGTACTTC. Protein product: CASSLVRGNEQYF.

The rearrangement joins TRBV28 to TRBJ2-3; TRBD2 might be the D (6 bases). There are 14 residues in the CDR3. Trimming removed 6 bases from V and 2 bases from J, with 12 bases in between. From germline, CDR1 is MDHEN and CDR2 SYDVKM. CDR3 in amino acids: CASRGGAVTDTQYF. DNA for the CDR3: TGTGCCAGCAGGGGCGGGGCAGTCACAGATACGCAGTATTTT.

This chain uses TRBV19 with TRBJ2-3, with 10 nucleotides matching TRBD2. The J segment lost 0 bases and the V segment lost 5 bases, leaving 5 bases of the junction unmatched. The CDR3 is 16 amino acids. Germline loops: CDR1 LNHDA, CDR2 SQIVND (reference sequence). This CDR3 reads CASSPRTSGSTDTQYF. CDR3 sequence (DNA): TGTGCCAGTAGTCCGAGGACTAGCGGTAGCACAGATACGCAGTATTTT.

This clone was found once. The chain employs TRBV28 and TRBJ2-2; 7 bases fit TRBD2. CDR3 length: 15 amino acids. The V gene's germline CDR1 is MDHEN and CDR2 SYDVKM. V lost 7 bases and J lost 3; bases outside the gene matches: 8. The CDR3, as DNA: TGTGCCAGCAATGCCGGGACTACCCACACCGGGGAGCTGTTTTTT. Its translation: CASNAGTTHTGELFF.